Below, 20 T cell receptor beta chains from the same sample are listed, as sequenced in a study of T cells in Graves' hyperthyroidism and ophthalmopathy. Template material for amplifying TCR beta CDR3 regions consisted of RNA transcripts. Carried out on the TCR CDR3, a first-round RT-PCR used the HTBI primer set. MiXCR, applied by TCRdb to the multiplex PCR reads, yields one record per CDR3 protein. The sample yields 350,000 or so distinct CDR3 sequences, approximately 17% seen once. Sequencing was done on a sample of blood. The receptors stem from a woman under 40 with Graves' hyperthyroidism that later progressed to Graves' ophthalmopathy.

This clonotype was picked up many times. This chain links TRBV20-1 with TRBJ2-1; 14 nucleotides line up with TRBD2. After removal of 4 bases from V and 8 bases from J, the junction contained 10 bases not matched to a gene. The germline V gene encodes CDR1 DFQATT and CDR2 SNEGSKA (reference sequence). The CDR3 length is 16 residues. CDR3 protein: CSAKTSGRAVFDEQFF. The CDR3 bases are TGCAGTGCTAAGACTAGCGGGAGGGCCGTCTTCGATGAGCAGTTCTTC.

The V and J genes are TRBV11-2 and TRBJ1-5; D is unresolved. Germline V gene data show CDR1 as SGHAT and CDR2 as FQNNGV. V was trimmed by 3 bases and J by 0 bases, leaving 9 bases between them. The CDR3 extends over 15 amino acids. CDR3 sequence reads: CASSLGMYSNQPQHF. Written as DNA, the CDR3 is TGTGCCAGCAGCTTGGGGATGTATAGCAATCAGCCCCAGCATTTT.

This clonotype was observed at least ten times. The gene calls are TRBV28 and TRBJ1-2; a possible D gene is TRBD1 (5 bases). The CDR3 contains 14 residues. V lost 5 bases to trimming and J lost 0 bases, with 10 bases between them. Germline CDR1 and CDR2: MDHEN and SYDVKM. CDR3 coding DNA: TGTGCCAGCAGTCTCGACAGTTCTAACTATGGCTACACCTTC. It yields the protein CASSLDSSNYGYTF.

This clonotype came up many times. This rearrangement joins TRBV2 to TRBJ1-2; unclear D gene. With 1 base removed from V and 8 bases from J, the gap between germline ends came to 17 bases. Germline CDR1 is SNHLY and CDR2 is FYNNEI. The CDR3 contains 15 residues. The CDR3 coding sequence is TGTGCCAGCAGTGAAGGCGCGGACCACTGGGAGGGCTACACCTTC. Translation: CASSEGADHWEGYTF.

This clonotype was recorded at least ten times. J is TRBJ2-7 and V is TRBV11-2; D ambiguous. There are 14 residues in the CDR3. Trimming removed 1 base at V and 3 bases at J, with 10 bases between. CDR1 is SGHAT, CDR2 FQNNGV, per germline. CDR3 protein: CASSLGPNIYEQYF. CDR3 sequence (DNA): TGTGCCAGCAGCTTAGGTCCTAACATCTACGAGCAGTACTTC.

The CDR3: CASSSTGVHEQFF. The CDR3 DNA reads as TGCGCCAGCAGCAGTACAGGGGTCCATGAGCAGTTCTTC. This chain uses TRBV10-2 with TRBJ2-1; 7 bases are a match to TRBD1. Germline V gene sequence: CDR1 WSHSY, CDR2 SAAADI. V lost 6 bases to trimming and J lost 8 bases; unmatched junction nucleotides: 7. The CDR3 totals 13 residues.

The chain recombines TRBV3-1 with TRBJ2-1; 7 bases align to TRBD2. The CDR3 runs 15 residues. The germline V gene has CDR1 LGHDT and CDR2 YNNKEL (reference sequence). V was pared by 4 bases and J by 6 bases, with 9 bases of the junction left unmatched. In DNA, the CDR3 is TGTGCCAGCAGCCTTGGGAGGGCCCTCTTCAATGAGCAGTTCTTC. Protein: CASSLGRALFNEQFF.

The sample holds many counts of this clonotype. The J gene is TRBJ2-3, the V gene TRBV5-1; 8 bases line up with TRBD2. The CDR3 has 15 residues. Germline CDR1 and CDR2: SGHRS and YFSETQ. Trimming took 4 bases from V and 6 from J; bases not matched to a gene: 10. CDR3 residues: CASSLGSGDGDTQYF. The DNA for the CDR3 is TGCGCCAGCAGCCTAGGTAGCGGGGACGGGGATACGCAGTATTTT. Full variable domain (remainder filled in from reference TRBV5-1 and TRBJ2-3): KAGVTQTPRYLIKTRGQQVTLSCSPISGHRSVSWYQQTPGQGLQFLFEYFSETQRNKGNFPGRFSGRQFSNSRSEMNVSTLELGDSALYLCASSLGSGDGDTQYFGPGTRLTVL.

This clonotype was counted at least ten times. The CDR3 is CASSLPHSDTQYF. The CDR3 DNA is TGTGCCAGCAGTTTACCCCACAGCGATACGCAGTATTTT. This chain connects TRBV27 to TRBJ2-3; no reliable D call. The CDR3 spans 13 residues. V dropped 2 bases and J dropped 6 bases, with 9 bases sitting between them. Germline-derived CDR1 and CDR2 are MNHEY and SMNVEV (reference sequence).

This clonotype occurred a few times. The chain employs TRBV2 and TRBJ2-7; the match to TRBD2 covers 7 bases. Germline V lookup: CDR1 SNHLY, CDR2 FYNNEI. The ends lost 1 base at V and 5 bases at J; junction bases unmatched: 5. The CDR3 spans 14 residues. CDR3 region: CASSEGRGVNEQYF. In DNA form, the CDR3 reads TGTGCCAGCAGTGAAGGTCGGGGGGTAAACGAGCAGTACTTC.

This clonotype came up a few times. The chain is built from TRBV19 and TRBJ1-1; 9 nucleotides agree with TRBD1. The CDR3 covers 14 residues. V lost 4 bases to trimming and J lost 4 bases; unmatched junction nucleotides: 4. CDR1 LNHDA and CDR2 SQIVND come from the germline V gene (reference sequence). The CDR3: CASSRGTGSTEAFF. For the CDR3, the DNA is TGTGCCAGTAGTAGAGGGACAGGGTCCACTGAAGCTTTCTTT.

This clonotype appeared many times. V and J are TRBV13 and TRBJ2-7; unclear D gene. The CDR3 runs 12 residues. V was cut by 6 bases and J by 2 bases, with 8 bases left in between. CDR1 and CDR2 from the germline V gene are PRHDT and FYEKMQ (reference sequence). This chain's CDR3 is CASSEVTYEQYF. The CDR3 DNA reads as TGTGCCAGCAGTGAAGTCACCTACGAGCAGTACTTC.

The table lists this clonotype with many counts. V and J are TRBV5-1 and TRBJ2-3; D perhaps matches TRBD1 (5 bases). Trimming stripped 4 bases from V and 0 bases from J, with 18 bases between. This CDR3 has 17 amino acids. CDR1 and CDR2 (germline): SGHRS, YFSETQ. CDR3 DNA sequence: TGCGCCAGCAGCCCCAATATCCAGGGCCCGAGCACAGATACGCAGTATTTT. Its protein product is CASSPNIQGPSTDTQYF.

This clonotype was found a few times. The V and J genes are TRBV20-1 and TRBJ1-5; the D gene is possibly TRBD1 (5 bases). The CDR3 has 14 residues. CDR1 and CDR2 from the germline V gene are DFQATT and SNEGSKA (reference sequence). V was clipped by 5 bases and J by 3 bases, with 14 bases between them. CDR3 nucleotides: TGCAGTGCTTTCCAGGGACCCGCCAATCAGCCCCAGCATTTT. Amino acid sequence: CSAFQGPANQPQHF.

This clonotype was seen many times. This sequence joins TRBV27 and TRBJ1-2; tentative D call: TRBD1 (6 bases). V lost 5 bases to trimming and J lost 6 bases, with 13 bases between them. Germline V gene data show CDR1 as MNHEY and CDR2 as SMNVEV (reference sequence). The CDR3 is 13 amino acids. CDR3 amino acids: CASSPQGIHGYTF. The CDR3 bases are TGTGCCAGCAGTCCACAGGGTATCCATGGCTACACCTTC.

This clonotype occurred many times. The chain combines TRBV30 with TRBJ1-5; 8 positions match TRBD1. The CDR3 length is 13 residues. The V segment lost 6 bases and the J segment 4 bases; nucleotides outside the gene matches: 5. Germline V gene lookup returns CDR1 GTSNPN and CDR2 SVGIG (reference sequence). CDR3 residues: CACSDRVNQPQHF. The CDR3 DNA reads as TGTGCCTGTTCGGACAGGGTGAATCAGCCCCAGCATTTT.

This clonotype came up many times. This chain connects TRBV7-8 to TRBJ2-5, with 7 bases lining up with TRBD1. CDR1 and CDR2 (germline): SGHVS, FQNEAQ. The ends lost 7 bases at V and 12 bases at J; junction bases unmatched: 11. The CDR3 length is 12 residues. In DNA, the CDR3 is TGTGCCAGCACCCGGGACGGGACAGAAAAGTACTTC. Encoded protein: CASTRDGTEKYF.

This clonotype was seen at least ten times. The junction departs from germline at one end; a sequencing error may be responsible. The chain recombines TRBV19 with TRBJ1-2; D might be TRBD1 (5 bases). Germline values: CDR1 LNHDA, CDR2 SQIVND (reference sequence). This CDR3 contains 15 residues. The CDR3 spells CASSNQGRSNYGYTF. The CDR3 DNA is TGTGCCAGCAGTAACCAGGGAAGATCTAACTATGGCTACACCTTC.

This clonotype was recorded at least ten times. CDR3 loop: CASTSGRYQETQYF. Written as DNA, the CDR3 is TGTGCCAGCACGAGCGGGAGGTACCAAGAGACCCAGTACTTC. The chain couples TRBV2 to TRBJ2-5, with 9 nucleotides matching TRBD2. The CDR3 length is 14 residues. The V and J ends lost 7 bases and 0 bases, in that order; junction bases with no gene match: 3. CDR1 and CDR2 (germline): SNHLY, FYNNEI.

This clonotype came up many times. V gene TRBV7-9 combines with J gene TRBJ2-2; D is unresolved. The CDR3 extends over 12 amino acids. V was cut by 5 bases and J by 5 bases, with 6 bases left in between. Germline CDR1 reads SEHNR; CDR2 reads FQNEAQ (reference sequence). The CDR3 coding sequence is TGTGCCAGCAGCCATGGGACCGGGGAGCTGTTTTTT. This translates into CASSHGTGELFF.